This TCR beta chain was captured in a study of OX40 agonist ivuxolimab in advanced cancers. The CDR3 is 15 amino acids. Per the germline V gene, CDR1 is SGHAT and CDR2 is FQNNGV. Trimming took off 6 bases at V and 2 bases at J, with 16 bases between the two ends. Method: immunoSEQ multiplex PCR; TCRdb's copy keeps in-frame clones and lacks some. The sample holds about 26,000 clones; approximately 86% are singletons and the top ten take 26%. It was autoimmune disease history or systemic immunosuppression that excluded patients. The TCR was taken from an adult with an advanced solid tumor such as melanoma, head and neck, liver or kidney cancer. The chain combines TRBV11-2 with TRBJ2-5; the D gene is possibly TRBD2 (6 bases). This specimen consisted of CD4+ or CD8+ T cells sorted from blood, obtained in a trial of the OX40 agonist ivuxolimab. The CDR3 here is CASSLGLSNQETQYF. In DNA, the CDR3 is TGTGCCAGCAGTCTCGGACTATCAAATCAAGAGACCCAGTACTTC.